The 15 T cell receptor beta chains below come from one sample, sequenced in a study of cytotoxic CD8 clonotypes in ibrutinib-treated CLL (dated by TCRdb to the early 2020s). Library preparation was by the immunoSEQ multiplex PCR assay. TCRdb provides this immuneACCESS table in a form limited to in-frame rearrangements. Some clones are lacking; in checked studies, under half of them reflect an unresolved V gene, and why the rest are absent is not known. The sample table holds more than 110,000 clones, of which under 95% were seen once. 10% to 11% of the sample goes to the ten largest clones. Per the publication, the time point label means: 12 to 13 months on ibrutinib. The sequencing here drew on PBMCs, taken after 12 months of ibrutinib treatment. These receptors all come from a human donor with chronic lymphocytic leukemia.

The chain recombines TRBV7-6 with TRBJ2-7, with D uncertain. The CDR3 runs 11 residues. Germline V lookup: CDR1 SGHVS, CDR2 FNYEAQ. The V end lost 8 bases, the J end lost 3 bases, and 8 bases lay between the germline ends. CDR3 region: CASGGNYEQYF. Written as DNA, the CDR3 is TGTGCCAGCGGTGGTAACTACGAGCAGTACTTC.

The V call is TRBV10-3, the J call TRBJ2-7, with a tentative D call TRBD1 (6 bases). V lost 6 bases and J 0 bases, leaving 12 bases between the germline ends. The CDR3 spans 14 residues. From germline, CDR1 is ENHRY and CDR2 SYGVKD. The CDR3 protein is CAISSPDSSYEQYF. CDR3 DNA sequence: TGTGCCATCAGCTCCCCGGACAGCTCCTACGAGCAGTACTTC.

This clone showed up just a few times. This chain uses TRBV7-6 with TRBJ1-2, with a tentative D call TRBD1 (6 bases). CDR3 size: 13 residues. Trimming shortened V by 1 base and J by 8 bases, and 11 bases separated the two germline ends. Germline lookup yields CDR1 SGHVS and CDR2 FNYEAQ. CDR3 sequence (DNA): TGTGCCAGCAGCTTAGTCCCAGGGGACGGCTACACCTTC. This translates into CASSLVPGDGYTF.

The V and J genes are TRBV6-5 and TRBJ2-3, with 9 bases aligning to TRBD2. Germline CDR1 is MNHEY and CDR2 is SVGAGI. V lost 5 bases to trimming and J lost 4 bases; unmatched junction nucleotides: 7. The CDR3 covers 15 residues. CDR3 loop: CASSKREVQADTQYF. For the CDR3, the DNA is TGTGCCAGCAGTAAGCGGGAGGTTCAGGCAGATACGCAGTATTTT.

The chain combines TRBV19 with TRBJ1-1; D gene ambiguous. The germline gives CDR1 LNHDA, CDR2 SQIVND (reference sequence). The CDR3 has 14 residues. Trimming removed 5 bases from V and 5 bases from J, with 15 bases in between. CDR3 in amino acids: CASSLLGLRTEAFF. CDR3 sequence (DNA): TGTGCCAGTAGTCTTCTGGGGTTAAGGACTGAAGCTTTCTTT. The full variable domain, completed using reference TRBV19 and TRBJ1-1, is DGGITQSPKYLFRKEGQNVTLSCEQNLNHDAMYWYRQDPGQGLRLIYYSQIVNDFQKGDIAEGYSVSREKKESFPLTVTSAQKNPTAFYLCASSLLGLRTEAFFGQGTRLTVV.

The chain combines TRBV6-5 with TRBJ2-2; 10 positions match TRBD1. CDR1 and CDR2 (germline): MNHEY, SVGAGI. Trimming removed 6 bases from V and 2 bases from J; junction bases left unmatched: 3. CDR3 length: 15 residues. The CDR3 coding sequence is TGTGCCAGCAGGACAGGGGGCCCTAACACCGGGGAGCTGTTTTTT. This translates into CASRTGGPNTGELFF.

The CDR3 DNA sequence: TGTGCCAGCAGGCTCGCAGGGGGCGATACCGGGGAGCTGTTTTTT. Translating gives CASRLAGGDTGELFF. V usage is TRBV6-5 and J usage is TRBJ2-2, with TRBD1 matching over 8 bases. The CDR3 is 15 residues long. Trimming removed 6 bases from V and 5 bases from J; junction bases left unmatched: 8. Germline V gene sequence: CDR1 MNHEY, CDR2 SVGAGI.

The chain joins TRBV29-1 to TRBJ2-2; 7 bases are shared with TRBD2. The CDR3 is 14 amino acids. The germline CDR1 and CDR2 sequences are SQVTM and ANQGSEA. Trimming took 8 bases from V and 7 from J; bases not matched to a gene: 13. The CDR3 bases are TGCAGCATCGGACTGCGGGAGTTCGGCGGGGAGCTGTTTTTT. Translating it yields CSIGLREFGGELFF.

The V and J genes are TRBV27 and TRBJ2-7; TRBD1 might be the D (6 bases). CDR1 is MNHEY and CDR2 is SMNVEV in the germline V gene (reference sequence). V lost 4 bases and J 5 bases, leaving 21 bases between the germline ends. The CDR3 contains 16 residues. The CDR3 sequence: CASSSGQTLSQNEQYF. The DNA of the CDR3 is TGTGCCAGCAGTTCCGGACAGACCCTCTCTCAGAACGAGCAGTACTTC.

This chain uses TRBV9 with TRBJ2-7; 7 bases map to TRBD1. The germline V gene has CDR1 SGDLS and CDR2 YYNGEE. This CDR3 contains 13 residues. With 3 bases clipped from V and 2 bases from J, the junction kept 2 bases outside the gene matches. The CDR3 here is CASSEGTAYEQYF. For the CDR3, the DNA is TGTGCCAGCAGCGAGGGGACAGCCTACGAGCAGTACTTC. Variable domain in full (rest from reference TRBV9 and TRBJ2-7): DSGVTQTPKHLITATGQRVTLRCSPRSGDLSVYWYQQSLDQGLQFLIQYYNGEERAKGNILERFSAQQFPDLHSELNLSSLELGDSALYFCASSEGTAYEQYFGPGTRLTVT.

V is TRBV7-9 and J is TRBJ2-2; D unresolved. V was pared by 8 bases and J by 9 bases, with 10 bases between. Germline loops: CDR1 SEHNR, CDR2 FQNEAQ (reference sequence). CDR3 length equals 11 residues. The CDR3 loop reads CASARDWELFF. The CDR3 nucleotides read TGTGCCAGCGCACGTGATTGGGAGCTGTTTTTT.

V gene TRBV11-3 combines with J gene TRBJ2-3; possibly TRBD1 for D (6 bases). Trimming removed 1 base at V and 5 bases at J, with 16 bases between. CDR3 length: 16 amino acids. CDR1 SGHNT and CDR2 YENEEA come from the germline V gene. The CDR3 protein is CASSLGGTGLGDTQYF. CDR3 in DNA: TGTGCCAGCAGCTTAGGCGGAACAGGGCTCGGAGATACGCAGTATTTT.

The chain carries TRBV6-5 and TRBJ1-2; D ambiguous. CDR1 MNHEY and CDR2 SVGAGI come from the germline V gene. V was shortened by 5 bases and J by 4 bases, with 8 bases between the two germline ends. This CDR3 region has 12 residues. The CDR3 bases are TGTGCCAGCAGTCCTCAATCCTATGGCTACACCTTC. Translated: CASSPQSYGYTF.

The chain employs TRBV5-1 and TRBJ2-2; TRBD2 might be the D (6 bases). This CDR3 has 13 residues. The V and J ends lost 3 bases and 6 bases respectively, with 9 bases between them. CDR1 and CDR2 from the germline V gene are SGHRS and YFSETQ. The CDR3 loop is CASSWDLPGELFF. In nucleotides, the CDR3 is TGCGCCAGCAGCTGGGACTTACCCGGGGAGCTGTTTTTT.

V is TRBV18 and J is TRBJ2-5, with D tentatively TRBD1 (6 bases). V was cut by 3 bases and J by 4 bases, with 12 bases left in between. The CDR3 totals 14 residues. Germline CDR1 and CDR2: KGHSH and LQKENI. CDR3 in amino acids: CASSPKDSRETQYF. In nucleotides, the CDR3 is TGTGCCAGCTCACCTAAGGACAGCAGAGAGACCCAGTACTTC. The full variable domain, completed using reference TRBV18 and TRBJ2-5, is NAGVMQNPRHLVRRRGQEARLRCSPMKGHSHVYWYRQLPEEGLKFMVYLQKENIIDESGMPKERFSAEFPKEGPSILRIQQVVRGDSAAYFCASSPKDSRETQYFGPGTRLLVL.